The rows below give T cell receptor beta chains drawn from one sample of a study of OX40 agonist ivuxolimab in advanced cancers. The data were produced by immunoSEQ multiplex PCR, yet TCRdb's version contains in-frame clones alone and is incomplete. Among 45,000 to 55,000 clones, 84% were seen once, and the ten largest hold 0.95% to 1.2%. The input for sequencing was CD4+ or CD8+ T cells sorted from blood, taken in a trial of the OX40 agonist ivuxolimab. Receptors originate from an adult with an advanced solid tumor such as melanoma, head and neck, liver or kidney cancer. Each CDR3 is given with its conserved first and last residue. D genes are given only for firm matches. Only part of the rows carry a size: once, few, many, or a class if the clone is expanded.

TRBJ2-5,TRBV28,TRBD1,.,CASSWDRGVETQYF,TGTGCCAGCAGTTGGGACAGGGGCGTGGAGACCCAGTACTTC
TRBJ2-5,TRBV10-3,.,.,CAISESPETQYF,TGTGCCATCAGTGAGTCCCCAGAGACCCAGTACTTC
TRBJ1-3,TRBV9,.,once,CASSLGTDSGNTIYF,TGTGCCAGCAGCCTCGGGACGGACTCTGGAAACACCATATATTTT
TRBJ2-1,TRBV27,TRBD2,.,CASSPPSGSSYNEQFF,TGTGCCAGCAGTCCCCCTAGCGGCAGCTCCTACAATGAGCAGTTCTTC
TRBJ1-2,TRBV2,.,.,CASSEGAVGGYTF,TGTGCCAGCAGTGAAGGGGCGGTGGGGGGCTACACCTTC
TRBJ2-5,TRBV30,.,.,CAWVGRKNRDPQVKQYF,TGTGCCTGGGTGGGGCGGAAAAACCGGGACCCCCAGGTAAAGCAGTACTTC
TRBJ2-2,TRBV6-1,TRBD1,.,CASSVRQGPAGELFF,TGTGCCAGCAGTGTACGACAGGGCCCCGCCGGGGAGCTGTTTTTT
TRBJ1-2,TRBV7-9,.,.,CASSFLTGSYGYTF,TGTGCCAGCAGCTTCCTGACAGGTTCCTATGGCTACACCTTC
TRBJ2-5,TRBV4-2,.,.,CASSPSRGTETQYF,TGTGCCAGCAGCCCCTCTCGGGGTACGGAGACCCAGTACTTC
TRBJ2-2,TRBV6-5,.,.,CASSRRGLGPLELFF,TGTGCCAGCAGTCGCCGTGGATTAGGGCCCCTGGAGCTGTTTTTT
TRBJ2-5,TRBV4-1,TRBD2,.,CASSQDPTSGRAWAYF,TGCGCCAGCAGCCAAGATCCGACTAGCGGGAGGGCCTGGGCGTACTTC
TRBJ2-3,TRBV29-1,.,.,CSVLGWDQSLDTQYF,TGCAGCGTTTTGGGTTGGGACCAATCATTAGATACGCAGTATTTT
TRBJ1-5,TRBV11-2,TRBD1,.,CASSQDRGQPQHF,TGTGCCAGCAGCCAGGACAGGGGGCAGCCCCAGCATTTT
TRBJ2-3,TRBV28,TRBD2,.,CASSSRRGLAGGSRTQYF,TGTGCCAGCAGCTCACGACGGGGACTAGCGGGGGGCTCTCGTACGCAGTATTTT
TRBJ2-3,TRBV5-1,TRBD2,.,CASSPGGLAASTDTQYF,TGCGCCAGCAGCCCGGGAGGACTAGCGGCTAGCACAGATACGCAGTATTTT
TRBJ2-5,TRBV7-2,TRBD2,.,CASSPPRLAGGQTQYF,TGTGCCAGCAGCCCCCCTCGACTAGCGGGGGGACAGACCCAGTACTTC
TRBJ2-3,TRBV5-5,.,.,CASSFEGGVTDTQYF,TGTGCCAGCAGCTTTGAAGGGGGTGTGACAGATACGCAGTATTTT
TRBJ2-5,TRBV5-1,TRBD2,.,CASSTGTSGAGTQYF,TGCGCCAGCAGCACTGGGACTAGCGGGGCCGGGACCCAGTACTTC
TRBJ1-2,TRBV11-1,.,.,CASSLEGTDGYTF,TGTGCCAGCAGCTTAGAGGGGACGGATGGCTACACCTTC
TRBJ2-2,TRBV11-1,.,.,CASMGAGELFF,TGTGCCAGCATGGGGGCGGGGGAGCTGTTTTTT
TRBJ2-1,TRBV7-9,.,.,CASTGGISYNEQFF,TGTGCCAGCACTGGCGGGATATCCTACAATGAGCAGTTCTTC
TRBJ2-7,TRBV7-2,.,.,CASSSQGGEQYF,TGTGCCAGCAGCTCACAGGGTGGCGAGCAGTACTTC
TRBJ2-1,TRBV4-3,.,.,CASSQDFGSVDEQFF,TGCGCCAGCAGCCAAGATTTCGGGAGCGTGGATGAGCAGTTCTTC
TRBJ2-3,TRBV4-1,TRBD2,.,CASSQVTSGRGGDTQYF,TGCGCCAGCAGCCAAGTGACTAGCGGGAGGGGCGGAGATACGCAGTATTTT
TRBJ2-1,TRBV28,.,few,CASTRADRSNEQFF,TGTGCCAGCACCCGGGCAGATCGAAGCAATGAGCAGTTCTTC
TRBJ2-7,TRBV7-2,.,medium-sized,CASSHSRLGRGSYEQYF,TGTGCCAGCAGCCACTCTAGGTTGGGGCGGGGCTCCTACGAGCAGTACTTC
TRBJ2-1,TRBV6-5,TRBD2,.,CASSSLVAGRYNEQFF,TGTGCCAGCAGTTCCCTCGTAGCGGGCCGCTACAATGAGCAGTTCTTC
TRBJ2-3,TRBV9,.,.,CASSVEQGISDTQYF,TGTGCCAGCAGCGTAGAACAGGGAATTTCAGATACGCAGTATTTT
TRBJ1-4,TRBV5-5,.,few,CASSPPGGQRNEKLFF,TGTGCCAGCAGCCCACCGGGCGGACAACGTAATGAAAAACTGTTTTTT
TRBJ1-4,TRBV19,.,.,CASMAQVGEKLFF,TGTGCCAGTATGGCCCAGGTGGGAGAAAAACTGTTTTTT
TRBJ2-1,TRBV9,.,.,CASSPRVGVNNEQFF,TGTGCCAGCAGTCCGCGGGTAGGGGTCAACAATGAGCAGTTCTTC
TRBJ1-1,TRBV19,.,once,CASSLGLNGRAFF,TGTGCCAGTAGTTTAGGACTCAACGGCAGGGCTTTCTTT
TRBJ2-2,TRBV4-3,.,.,CASSQDQNTGELFF,TGCGCCAGCAGCCAAGATCAGAACACCGGGGAGCTGTTTTTT
TRBJ2-2,TRBV7-8,.,.,CASSLDGGNRELFF,TGTGCCAGCAGCTTAGATGGGGGGAACCGGGAGCTGTTTTTT
TRBJ2-1,TRBV27,TRBD1,.,CASSLSPRGEQFF,TGTGCCAGCAGTTTATCCCCCAGGGGGGAGCAGTTCTTC
TRBJ1-5,TRBV28,.,once,CASSTDGTGHNQPQHF,TGTGCCAGCAGTACGGACGGGACGGGCCACAATCAGCCCCAGCATTTT
TRBJ2-7,TRBV29-1,.,.,CSADKGPGEQYF,TGCAGCGCTGACAAGGGCCCGGGCGAGCAGTACTTC
TRBJ2-1,TRBV19,TRBD1,.,CASSTGGISYNEQFF,TGTGCCAGTAGTACAGGGGGTATATCCTACAATGAGCAGTTCTTC
TRBJ2-1,TRBV4-3,.,.,CASSQEGELRDEQFF,TGCGCCAGCAGCCAAGAGGGAGAACTGAGGGATGAGCAGTTCTTC
TRBJ2-1,TRBV9,TRBD1,.,CASSVGQGWGEQFF,TGTGCCAGCAGCGTTGGACAGGGGTGGGGTGAGCAGTTCTTC
TRBJ1-3,TRBV28,.,.,CASSREGTIYF,TGTGCCAGCAGCCGGGAGGGCACCATATATTTT
TRBJ2-7,TRBV4-2,.,.,CASSQESRSRTYEQYF,TGTGCCAGCAGCCAAGAATCCAGGTCGAGGACTTACGAGCAGTACTTC
TRBJ2-5,TRBV7-6,.,once,CASSLGGNLEETQYF,TGTGCCAGCAGCTTAGGAGGGAATTTGGAAGAGACCCAGTACTTC
TRBJ2-7,TRBV6-1,.,.,CASNTGYSSYEQYF,TGTGCCAGCAATACAGGCTATAGCTCCTACGAGCAGTACTTC
TRBJ2-3,TRBV5-1,.,.,CASSLVGTQFSDTQYF,TGCGCCAGCAGCTTGGTGGGGACACAATTCTCAGATACGCAGTATTTT
TRBJ1-5,TRBV7-2,TRBD1,.,CASSLAAGGSDQPQHF,TGTGCCAGCAGCTTAGCGGCAGGGGGCAGCGATCAGCCCCAGCATTTT
TRBJ2-5,TRBV19,TRBD2,.,CASKRGSGIETQYF,TGTGCCAGCAAGCGGGGCTCCGGAATAGAGACCCAGTACTTC
TRBJ2-2,TRBV9,TRBD2,.,CASRSYPSGGNTGELFF,TGTGCCAGCAGGTCGTATCCTAGCGGGGGAAACACCGGGGAGCTGTTTTTT
TRBJ2-1,TRBV7-3,TRBD1,.,CASSPWSTGQGGNEQFF,TGTGCCAGCAGCCCCTGGAGCACGGGACAGGGGGGCAATGAGCAGTTCTTC